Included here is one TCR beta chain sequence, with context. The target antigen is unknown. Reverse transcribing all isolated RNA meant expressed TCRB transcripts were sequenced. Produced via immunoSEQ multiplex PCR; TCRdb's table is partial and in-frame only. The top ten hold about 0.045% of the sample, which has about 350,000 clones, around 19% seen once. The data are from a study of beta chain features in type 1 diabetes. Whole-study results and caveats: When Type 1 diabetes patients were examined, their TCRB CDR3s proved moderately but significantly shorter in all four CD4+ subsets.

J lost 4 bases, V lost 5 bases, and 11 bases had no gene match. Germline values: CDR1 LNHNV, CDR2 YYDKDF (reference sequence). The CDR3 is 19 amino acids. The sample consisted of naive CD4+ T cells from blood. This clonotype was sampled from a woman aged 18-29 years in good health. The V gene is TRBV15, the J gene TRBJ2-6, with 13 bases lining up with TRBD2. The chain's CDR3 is CATSVRTSGSYPGANVLTF. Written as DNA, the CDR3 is TGTGCCACCAGCGTAAGGACTAGCGGGAGCTACCCCGGGGCCAACGTCCTGACTTTC.